This TCR beta chain was identified during a study of T cells after posttransplantation cyclophosphamide. Study-wide results and caveats: Later post-transplant blood repertoires were often dominated by donor CD8+ memory clones. Recipient CMV seropositivity and CMV reactivation strongly tracked TRB clonality.

In its sample, this clone was seen many times. What it recognizes is unknown. Within the sample, other DNA sequences also encode this same CDR3. The table came from immunoSEQ multiplex PCR; TCRdb's copy has only in-frame clones and leaves some out. The sample holds under 50,000 clones, and no clone turns up only once. Specimen: PBMCs. The TCR was taken from a man between 40 and 49 years old in good health, CMV-negative, and a related stem cell transplant donor.

For the CDR3, the DNA is TGTGCCACCAGCAGAGATAGAGGGAATCAGCCCCAGCATTTT. This encodes CATSRDRGNQPQHF. The chain couples TRBV15 to TRBJ1-5; D is unclear. Germline CDR1 and CDR2: LNHNV and YYDKDF (reference sequence). The CDR3 loop spans 14 amino acids. Trimming stripped 0 bases from V and 4 bases from J, with 7 bases between.